This T cell receptor (beta chain) was captured by sequencing in a study of beta chain features in type 1 diabetes. Points from the study as a whole: Naive, central memory and Treg TCRB repertoires seemed to resemble each other more closely in patients than they did in healthy donors. Cells carrying high TCR expression could end up over-represented when cDNA is sequenced.

This clone has a handful of counts. What it binds is not known. CD4+ naive, central memory, regulatory and stem cell-like memory cells were sorted via CD45RO/CCR7/CD25/CD127/CD95/CD27. Purity (above 95%) was reached by all sorted populations. Every bit of the isolated RNA underwent reverse transcription, so sequencing read expressed TCRB transcripts. Profiled with immunoSEQ multiplex PCR; TCRdb holds only in-frame clones, not every one. Among almost 350,000 clones listed, less than 10% were seen once. CDR1 and CDR2 from the germline V gene are LNHNV and YYDKDF (reference sequence). The CDR3 length is 16 residues. Trimming removed 5 bases from V and 7 bases from J; junction bases left unmatched: 14.

This TCR came from a woman between 18 and 29 years old in good health. The chain combines TRBV15 with TRBJ2-3, with 8 bases that match TRBD1. Sequencing was done on a sample of central memory CD4+ T cells from blood. The DNA of the CDR3 is TGTGCCACCAGCGGAGGGCCGACAGGGGCGGCATATACGCAGTATTTT. Translating it yields CATSGGPTGAAYTQYF. The full variable domain, rest sourced from reference TRBV15 and TRBJ2-3, is DAMVIQNPRYQVTQFGKPVTLSCSQTLNHNVMYWYQQKSSQAPKLLFHYYDKDFNNEADTPDNFQSRRPNTSFCFLDIRSPGLGDTAMYLCATSGGPTGAAYTQYFGPGTRLTVL.